This TCR beta chain was documented in a study of T cell responses to AZD1222 COVID-19 vaccine. Whole-study findings and limits: White British people made up most donors, females outnumbered males, and clonal diversity was possibly underestimated. Repertoire sampling was restricted to post-peak T cell response timepoints. Regions 160-218 and 743-854 held dominance among vaccine-associated CD4 TCRs, which spanned spike.

A remark on this clone: Its matching antigen is unknown.

Assay: immunoSEQ multiplex PCR; the TCRdb copy retains only in-frame clones and omits some. The sample includes 90,000 to 120,000 clones, more than 90% of them seen just once. The CDR3 runs to 14 residues. CDR1 SGHNT and CDR2 YENEEA come from the germline V gene. V was trimmed by 1 base and J by 3 bases, leaving 9 bases between them. The TCR sequence derives from an adult in good health. The chain couples TRBV11-3 to TRBJ2-5; D not certain. Sequencing used peripheral blood, obtained on day 0 of AZD1222 vaccination. The CDR3 loop is CASSLVAAEETQYF. As DNA, the CDR3 is TGTGCCAGCAGCTTAGTGGCTGCGGAAGAGACCCAGTACTTC. The full variable domain, with the rest looked up from reference TRBV11-3 and TRBJ2-5, is EAGVVQSPRYKIIEKKQPVAFWCNPISGHNTLYWYLQNLGQGPELLIRYENEEAVDDSQLPKDRFSAERLKGVDSTLKIQPAELGDSAVYLCASSLVAAEETQYFGPGTRLLVL.